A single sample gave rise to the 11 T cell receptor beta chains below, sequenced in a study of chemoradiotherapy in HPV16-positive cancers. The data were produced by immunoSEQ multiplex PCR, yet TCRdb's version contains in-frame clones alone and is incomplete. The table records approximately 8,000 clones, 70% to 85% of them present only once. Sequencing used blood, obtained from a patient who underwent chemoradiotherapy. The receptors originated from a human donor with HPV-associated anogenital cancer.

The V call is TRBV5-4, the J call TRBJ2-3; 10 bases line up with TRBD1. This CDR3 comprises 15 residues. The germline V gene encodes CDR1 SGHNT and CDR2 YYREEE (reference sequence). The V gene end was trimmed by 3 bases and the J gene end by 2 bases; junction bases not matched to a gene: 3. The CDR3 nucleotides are TGTGCCAGCAGCTATGGGACAGGGGTCACAGATACGCAGTATTTT. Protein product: CASSYGTGVTDTQYF.

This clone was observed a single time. The CDR3 DNA follows: TGCGCCAGCAGCCAAATGGGCGGGGGGCTATACAATGAGCAGTTCTTC. The encoded protein is CASSQMGGGLYNEQFF. V and J are TRBV4-3 and TRBJ2-1; TRBD2 matches at 8 bases. The CDR3 loop spans 16 amino acids. Germline CDR1 LGHNA, CDR2 YSLEER. V dropped 2 bases and J dropped 4; count of bases not matched to a gene: 7.

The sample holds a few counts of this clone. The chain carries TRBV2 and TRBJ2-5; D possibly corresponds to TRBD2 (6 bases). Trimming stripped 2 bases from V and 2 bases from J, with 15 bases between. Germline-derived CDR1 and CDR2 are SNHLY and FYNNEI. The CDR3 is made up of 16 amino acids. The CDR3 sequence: CASSESAGSLQETQYF. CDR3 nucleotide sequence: TGTGCCAGCAGTGAATCGGCGGGGAGCTTACAAGAGACCCAGTACTTC.

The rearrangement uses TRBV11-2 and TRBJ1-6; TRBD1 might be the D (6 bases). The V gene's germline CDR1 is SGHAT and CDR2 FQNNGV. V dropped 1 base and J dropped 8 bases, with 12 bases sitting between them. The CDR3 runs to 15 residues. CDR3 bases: TGTGCCAGCAGCTTAGTCGCCAGGGGTGATTCACCCCTCCACTTT. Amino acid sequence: CASSLVARGDSPLHF.

The CDR3 sequence: CASSLADNYGYTF. Written as DNA, the CDR3 is TGCGCCAGCAGCTTGGCGGATAACTATGGCTACACCTTC. This chain links TRBV5-1 with TRBJ1-2; no firm D call. The CDR3 sequence is 13 residues long. Germline V gene lookup returns CDR1 SGHRS and CDR2 YFSETQ. V dropped 0 bases and J dropped 1 base, with 4 bases sitting between them.

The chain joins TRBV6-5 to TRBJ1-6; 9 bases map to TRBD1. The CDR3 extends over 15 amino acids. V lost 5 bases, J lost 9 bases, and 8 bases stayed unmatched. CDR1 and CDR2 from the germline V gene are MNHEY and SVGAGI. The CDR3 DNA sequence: TGTGCCAGCAGTGGAGTAGGACAGGGGAGTTCACCCCTCCACTTT. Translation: CASSGVGQGSSPLHF.

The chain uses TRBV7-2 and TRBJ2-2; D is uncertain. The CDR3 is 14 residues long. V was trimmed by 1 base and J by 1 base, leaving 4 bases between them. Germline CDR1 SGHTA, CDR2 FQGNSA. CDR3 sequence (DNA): TGTGCCAGCAGCTTAGGGGAGAACACCGGGGAGCTGTTTTTT. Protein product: CASSLGENTGELFF.

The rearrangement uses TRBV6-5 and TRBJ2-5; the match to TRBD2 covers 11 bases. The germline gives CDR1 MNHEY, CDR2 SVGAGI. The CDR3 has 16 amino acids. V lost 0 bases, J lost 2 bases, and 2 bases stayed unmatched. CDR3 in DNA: TGTGCCAGCAGTTACTCCGGGACTAGCGGTCAAGAGACCCAGTACTTC. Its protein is CASSYSGTSGQETQYF.

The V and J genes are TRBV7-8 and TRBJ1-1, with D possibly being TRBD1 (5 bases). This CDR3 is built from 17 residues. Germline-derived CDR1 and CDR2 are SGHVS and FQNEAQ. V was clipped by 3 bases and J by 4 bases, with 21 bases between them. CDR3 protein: CASSFGGEWALGTEAFF. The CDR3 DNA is TGTGCCAGCAGCTTTGGGGGGGAATGGGCCCTAGGCACTGAAGCTTTCTTT.

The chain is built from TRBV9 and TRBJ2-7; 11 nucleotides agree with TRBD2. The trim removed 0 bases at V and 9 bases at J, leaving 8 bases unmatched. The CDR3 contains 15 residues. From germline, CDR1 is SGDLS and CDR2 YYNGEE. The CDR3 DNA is TGTGCCAGCAGCGTAGGAGGTAGCGGGGGGGATCGGCAGTACTTC. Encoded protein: CASSVGGSGGDRQYF.

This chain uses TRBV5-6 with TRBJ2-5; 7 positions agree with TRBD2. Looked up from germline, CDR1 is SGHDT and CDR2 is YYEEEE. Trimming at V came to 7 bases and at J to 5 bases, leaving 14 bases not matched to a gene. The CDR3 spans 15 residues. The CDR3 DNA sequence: TGTGCCAGCTGCCCGAGCCGGGGGGTGTGGGAGACCCAGTACTTC. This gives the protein CASCPSRGVWETQYF.